This is a list of T cell receptor beta chains from one sample in a study of T-cell memory formation after mild COVID-19. TCRdb redid the calling of the 5' RACE reads with MiXCR, one entry per CDR3 protein. The table shows 250,000 to 300,000 distinct CDR3 sequences, with 16% occurring only once. Sequencing was carried out using PBMCs or a T cell subset sorted from them (not recorded which). The receptors shown here come from a man between 18 and 35 years old who had mild COVID-19 (a few samples of this study predate the infection). Cell type and time point are not known. The CDR3 runs from the conserved cysteine through the conserved F or W. A D gene is named only where the DNA matches it firmly. Only some rows state a clone size, as once, few, many or a class for expanded clones.

clone_size	j_call	v_call	d_call	cdr3_nt	cdr3_aa
NA	TRBJ2-2	TRBV13	NA	TGTGCCAGCAGCCCCGAGTGGCAGAACACCGGGGAGCTGTTTTTT	CASSPEWQNTGELFF
few	TRBJ1-5	TRBV12-3/TRBV12-4	TRBD1	TGTGCCAGCAGCCTCGGGAAAGGGGGCATTGATCAGCCCCAGCATTTT	CASSLGKGGIDQPQHF
many	TRBJ2-1	TRBV10-2	NA	TGCGCCAGCAGCGGAGACAGGTTCAATGAGCAGTTCTTC	CASSGDRFNEQFF
NA	TRBJ2-3	TRBV4-2	TRBD2	TGTGCCAGCAGCCAAGATCCAGCGGGGGGCCGTTTCACAGATACGCAGTATTTT	CASSQDPAGGRFTDTQYF
NA	TRBJ2-1	TRBV10-3	TRBD2	TGTGCCATCAGTAACTTAGCGGGGGGGAGATACAATGAGCAGTTCTTC	CAISNLAGGRYNEQFF
few	TRBJ1-1	TRBV11-1	NA	TGTGCCAGCAGCTCCCAGGGGATCCGCACTGAAGCTTTCTTT	CASSSQGIRTEAFF
many	TRBJ2-2	TRBV4-3	NA	TGCGCCAGCAGCCAAGAGGACACCGGGGAGCTGTTTTTT	CASSQEDTGELFF
many	TRBJ2-3	TRBV12-3/TRBV12-4	NA	TGTGCCAGCAGCCCCCCGCGGGGACGTACAGATACGCAGTATTTT	CASSPPRGRTDTQYF
NA	TRBJ2-5	TRBV23-1	TRBD1	TGCGCCAGCAGGCCCAGGGACAGCCCGTCGAGGACCCAGTACTTC	CASRPRDSPSRTQYF
many	TRBJ2-5	TRBV12-3/TRBV12-4	NA	TGTGCCAGCAGGCCAGGGGCTGAGACCCAGTACTTC	CASRPGAETQYF
few	TRBJ2-1	TRBV5-1	NA	TGCGCCAGCAGCTTGGGGCCCTCGAGCTCCTACAATGAGCAGTTCTTC	CASSLGPSSSYNEQFF
few	TRBJ1-2	TRBV12-3/TRBV12-4	NA	TGTGCCAGCAGTCCCGTCTCTAGCTATGGCTACACCTTC	CASSPVSSYGYTF
many	TRBJ1-5	TRBV4-1	NA	TGCGCCAGCAGCCAAGTTTGGCCCACGACGCGCTCCAGGGTCAATCAGCCCCAGCATTTT	CASSQVWPTTRSRVNQPQHF
few	TRBJ2-1	TRBV6-2/TRBV6-3	NA	TGTGCCAGCAGCCCGAAGGGGGGGCCGGGTGAGCAGTTCTTC	CASSPKGGPGEQFF
NA	TRBJ2-5	TRBV10-3	NA	TGTGCCATCAGTCGGACGGAACAAGAGACCCAGTACTTC	CAISRTEQETQYF
few	TRBJ2-1	TRBV12-3/TRBV12-4	TRBD1	TGTGCCAGCAGTCAACAGGGGGCTACATACAATGAGCAGTTCTTC	CASSQQGATYNEQFF
few	TRBJ2-5	TRBV7-2	TRBD2	TGTGCCAGCAGCTTTCGGCTAGCGGACCAAGAGACCCAGTACTTC	CASSFRLADQETQYF
NA	TRBJ2-7	TRBV4-1	NA	TGCGCCAGCAGCCAAGACGGTCACGAGCAGTACTTC	CASSQDGHEQYF
few	TRBJ1-2	TRBV6-5	NA	TGTGCCAGCAGTTACGGGGGGAGTTGGAATGGCTACACCTTC	CASSYGGSWNGYTF
few	TRBJ2-5	TRBV5-1	NA	TGCGCCAGCTCCAATAGGGCGACCCAAGAGACCCAGTACTTC	CASSNRATQETQYF
NA	TRBJ1-1	TRBV20-1	TRBD1	TGCAGTGCTAGTGTCTTTGGAGGGGGCGACGGCACTGAAGCTTTCTTT	CSASVFGGGDGTEAFF
many	TRBJ2-3	TRBV5-1	TRBD2	TGCGCCAGCAGCGCAACTAGCGGGGGGGCCACAGATACGCAGTATTTT	CASSATSGGATDTQYF
NA	TRBJ2-3	TRBV7-2	NA	TGTGCCAGCAGCTTAGTTCTACCAACTAGCACAGATACGCAGTATTTT	CASSLVLPTSTDTQYF
NA	TRBJ2-7	TRBV9	NA	TGTGCCAGCAGCGTAGCTGACCGGGTGGGAGAGCAGTACTTC	CASSVADRVGEQYF
few	TRBJ1-6	TRBV20-1	TRBD1	TGCAGTGCTATTGACGAGGGGGCAGGGCGTGATTCACCCCTCCACTTT	CSAIDEGAGRDSPLHF
NA	TRBJ1-5	TRBV19	NA	TGTGCCAGTAGGTCTCGGGACAATGGCAATCAGCCCCAGCATTTT	CASRSRDNGNQPQHF
many	TRBJ1-2	TRBV3-1	NA	TGTGCCAGCAGCCAAGGCCGGGGGGTGGAGTATGGCTACACCTTC	CASSQGRGVEYGYTF
many	TRBJ1-1	TRBV7-2	TRBD1	TGTGCCAGCAGCGCCGCCCGGACAGGGGGCACTGAAGCTTTCTTT	CASSAARTGGTEAFF
few	TRBJ2-3	TRBV20-1	TRBD2	TGCAGTGCTAGAATCCCTCTAGCGGGGAGCACAGATACGCAGTATTTT	CSARIPLAGSTDTQYF
few	TRBJ1-2	TRBV4-3	TRBD1	TGCGCCAGCAGCCAAGATCCAGGGGGGGGCTATGGCTACACCTTC	CASSQDPGGGYGYTF
few	TRBJ1-2	TRBV6-2/TRBV6-3	NA	TGTGCCAGCAGTTACCGACAGAACTATGGCTACACCTTC	CASSYRQNYGYTF
many	TRBJ2-1	TRBV6-5	TRBD1	TGTGCCAGCAGTTACCGGACAGGGGCGAATGAGCAGTTCTTC	CASSYRTGANEQFF
few	TRBJ2-5	TRBV28	TRBD1	TGTGCCAGCAGCAGAACGCCGGGACAGGTGGAGACCCAGTACTTC	CASSRTPGQVETQYF
NA	TRBJ1-4	TRBV6-6	NA	TGTGCCAGCCATTCAAACGACGGCACAACTAATGAAAAACTGTTTTTT	CASHSNDGTTNEKLFF
few	TRBJ2-5	TRBV5-1	TRBD2	TGCGCCAGCAGCTTGGATCCTAGCGGGGCCTCGGAGACCCAGTACTTC	CASSLDPSGASETQYF
few	TRBJ1-4	TRBV19	NA	TGTGCCAGTACCCGCCAGGGGTCCAACAATGAAAAACTGTTTTTT	CASTRQGSNNEKLFF
few	TRBJ2-3	TRBV29-1	NA	TGCAGCGTTGATGGCCAACCATTCACAGATACGCAGTATTTT	CSVDGQPFTDTQYF
NA	TRBJ2-3	TRBV4-3	TRBD1	TGCGCCAGCCGACAGGGGGTAAGGACAGATACGCAGTATTTT	CASRQGVRTDTQYF
NA	TRBJ1-2	TRBV25-1	NA	TGTGCCAGCAAACAGACCGGGGTGGGCTACACCTTC	CASKQTGVGYTF
few	TRBJ2-2	TRBV20-1	TRBD2	TGCAGTGCTCTGGGACTAGACGGGCCCGGGGAGCTGTTTTTT	CSALGLDGPGELFF
NA	TRBJ2-1	TRBV5-1	TRBD2	TGCGCCAGCAGCTGGACTAGCAATGAGCAGTTCTTC	CASSWTSNEQFF
NA	TRBJ1-6	TRBV9	TRBD1	TGTGCCAGCAGCGACCTGACAGGGGGGTTTTCACCCCTCCACTTT	CASSDLTGGFSPLHF
few	TRBJ1-2	TRBV3-1	NA	TGTGCCAGCAGCCATACGAGCGCCTCCTGGGCCTATGGCTACACCTTC	CASSHTSASWAYGYTF